Listed below are T cell receptor beta chains from one sample, sequenced in a study of T cell clones after liver transplantation. Only in-frame clones appear in the TCRdb table, and some are missing; sequencing was by immunoSEQ multiplex PCR. The repertoire holds fewer than 70,000 clones, 71% seen once, with 15% in the top ten. The material sequenced was CD4+ T cells from blood, taken before liver transplant. These receptors were taken from a human donor who received a liver transplant. Both conserved end residues are part of each CDR3. Fields, in order: D gene, V gene, J gene, clone size, CDR3 protein, CDR3 DNA. D genes are given only for firm matches. Clone sizes are given selectively: once, few, many, or a class where the clone is expanded.

TRBD2,TRBV6-6,TRBJ2-3,-,CASSLAGADTQYF,TGTGCCAGCAGTCTAGCGGGGGCAGATACGCAGTATTTT
-,TRBV5-1,TRBJ2-3,-,CASSLGRDTQYF,TGCGCCAGCAGCTTGGGGAGAGATACGCAGTATTTT
TRBD1,TRBV27,TRBJ1-2,-,CASRLRDRGYGYTF,TGTGCCAGCAGGCTCCGGGACAGGGGCTATGGCTACACCTTC
-,TRBV7-2,TRBJ2-7,-,CASSENTGGDFF,TGTGCCAGCAGTGAAAATACAGGGGGGGACTTCTTC
-,TRBV5-4,TRBJ2-7,few,CASSLRGGRSYEQYF,TGTGCCAGCAGCTTACGTGGAGGGCGTTCCTACGAGCAGTACTTC
TRBD2,TRBV7-9,TRBJ2-3,few,CASSPLAGGPGTQYF,TGTGCCAGCAGCCCCCTAGCGGGGGGCCCCGGTACGCAGTATTTT
TRBD1,TRBV6-5,TRBJ2-7,many,CASSRQGDKWYF,TGTGCCAGCAGCCGACAGGGTGACAAGTGGTACTTC
-,TRBV6-1,TRBJ2-3,-,CASSVVGGRTDTQYF,TGTGCCAGCAGTGTAGTCGGGGGGCGGACAGATACGCAGTATTTT
TRBD1,TRBV4-1,TRBJ2-7,many,CASSQSSVRRGQGRNEQYF,TGCGCCAGCAGCCAATCCTCCGTACGTCGGGGACAGGGGAGGAACGAGCAGTACTTC
TRBD1,TRBV5-1,TRBJ1-2,-,CASSPGQGASGYTF,TGCGCCAGCAGCCCGGGACAGGGGGCGAGTGGCTACACCTTC
TRBD1,TRBV9,TRBJ2-5,-,CASSARQGAQETQYF,TGTGCCAGCAGCGCCCGACAGGGGGCGCAGGAGACCCAGTACTTC
-,TRBV7-9,TRBJ1-6,-,CASSLHGGGDSPLHF,TGTGCCAGCAGCTTACATGGAGGTGGGGATTCACCCCTCCACTTT
TRBD1,TRBV6-1,TRBJ1-5,-,CASRGGQGDVQPQHF,TGTGCCAGCAGGGGGGGACAGGGAGACGTGCAGCCCCAGCATTTT
TRBD1,TRBV30,TRBJ1-1,-,CAWSVWDRVNTEAFF,TGTGCCTGGAGTGTTTGGGACAGAGTAAACACTGAAGCTTTCTTT
-,TRBV2,TRBJ1-3,few,CASLDTRNTIYF,TGTGCCAGCTTGGACACCAGAAACACCATATATTTT
TRBD2,TRBV27,TRBJ2-5,-,CASMVQGGETQYF,TGTGCCAGCATGGTCCAGGGAGGGGAGACCCAGTACTTC
TRBD2,TRBV10-3,TRBJ2-1,-,CAISGGSGGLGNEQFF,TGTGCCATCAGCGGGGGAAGCGGGGGGTTAGGGAATGAGCAGTTCTTC
TRBD1,TRBV10-1,TRBJ2-1,-,CASSHPGQGNEQFF,TGCGCCAGCAGTCATCCGGGACAGGGCAATGAGCAGTTCTTC
-,TRBV7-9,TRBJ1-1,few,CASSLDLTGTRAFF,TGTGCCAGCAGCTTAGATTTGACCGGGACTCGAGCTTTCTTT
TRBD1,TRBV5-4,TRBJ2-2,-,CASSLGTGVSGELFF,TGTGCCAGCAGCTTAGGGACAGGGGTTTCCGGGGAGCTGTTTTTT
-,TRBV4-1,TRBJ2-3,-,CASSPPRARPDTDTQYF,TGCGCCAGCAGCCCCCCCAGGGCGCGACCTGACACAGATACGCAGTATTTT
TRBD2,TRBV7-8,TRBJ2-7,-,CASSPWGRDEQYF,TGTGCCAGCAGCCCCTGGGGGAGGGACGAGCAGTACTTC
TRBD1,TRBV28,TRBJ1-2,-,CASNPDRVGYTF,TGTGCCAGCAACCCCGACAGGGTTGGCTACACCTTC
TRBD1,TRBV12-5,TRBJ1-1,-,CASGLVGDRGANTEAFF,TGTGCTAGTGGTTTGGTAGGGGACAGGGGGGCGAACACTGAAGCTTTCTTT
TRBD1,TRBV6-1,TRBJ1-6,-,CASSESVGTENSPLHF,TGTGCCAGCAGTGAAAGCGTCGGGACAGAGAATTCACCCCTCCACTTT
TRBD1,TRBV5-1,TRBJ1-2,-,CASSLSGQGPYGYTF,TGCGCCAGCAGCCTCTCAGGACAGGGGCCTTATGGCTACACCTTC
-,TRBV19,TRBJ2-7,-,CASSIAGPSYEQYF,TGTGCCAGTAGTATTGCAGGGCCCTCCTACGAGCAGTACTTC
TRBD1,TRBV5-5,TRBJ2-1,-,CASSSGQGSYNEQFF,TGTGCCAGCAGCTCGGGACAGGGAAGCTACAATGAGCAGTTCTTC
-,TRBV2,TRBJ1-5,-,CASMRAWDQPQHF,TGTGCCAGCATGAGGGCATGGGATCAGCCCCAGCATTTT
TRBD1,TRBV19,TRBJ2-3,-,CASSSRQGDTQYF,TGTGCCAGTAGTTCACGACAGGGAGATACGCAGTATTTT
-,TRBV20-1,TRBJ2-5,-,CSARAGETQYF,TGCAGTGCTAGGGCGGGGGAGACCCAGTACTTC
TRBD1,TRBV28,TRBJ1-2,-,CASSPGTGGLGYTF,TGTGCCAGCAGTCCGGGGACAGGGGGCCTTGGCTACACCTTC
TRBD1,TRBV18,TRBJ1-1,-,CASSPGQGTEAFF,TGTGCCAGCTCACCGGGACAGGGAACTGAAGCTTTCTTT
-,TRBV2,TRBJ2-6,-,CASSFEQVTGANVLTF,TGTGCCAGCAGCTTCGAACAGGTTACCGGGGCCAACGTCCTGACTTTC
TRBD1,TRBV5-6,TRBJ2-7,-,CASSSTGLGEQYF,TGTGCCAGCAGCTCGACAGGGTTGGGCGAGCAGTACTTC
-,TRBV5-4,TRBJ2-7,-,CASSFHVEGEQYF,TGTGCCAGCAGCTTTCACGTGGAGGGCGAGCAGTACTTC
TRBD2,TRBV27,TRBJ2-1,-,CASSSLTSGGGNEQFF,TGTGCCAGCAGTTCCTTAACTAGCGGGGGGGGGAATGAGCAGTTCTTC
-,TRBV5-4,TRBJ1-2,-,CASSSGEGDYGYTF,TGTGCCAGCAGCTCGGGTGAGGGGGACTATGGCTACACCTTC
-,TRBV6-5,TRBJ2-5,-,CASSYQKGRETQYF,TGTGCCAGCAGTTATCAGAAAGGGAGAGAGACCCAGTACTTC
-,TRBV28,TRBJ2-3,-,CASIVHSGGTDTQYF,TGTGCCAGCATAGTTCACTCGGGGGGCACAGATACGCAGTATTTT
-,TRBV18,TRBJ2-7,-,CASSPQEVSSYEQYF,TGTGCCAGCTCACCACAAGAGGTCAGCTCCTACGAGCAGTACTTC
TRBD1,TRBV30,TRBJ1-6,-,CAWSTSIPQGARNSPLHF,TGTGCCTGGAGTACTTCCATCCCACAGGGGGCGCGGAATTCACCCCTCCACTTT
-,TRBV27,TRBJ1-6,-,CASSKIPTRLTASYNSPLHF,TGTGCCAGCAGTAAGATACCCACACGATTAACCGCCTCCTATAATTCACCCCTCCACTTT
-,TRBV18,TRBJ2-2,-,CASSDEIAGAYTGELFF,TGTGCCAGCTCTGACGAGATCGCAGGGGCCTACACCGGGGAGCTGTTTTTT
TRBD1,TRBV6-5,TRBJ2-7,few,CASSYRDSSYEQYF,TGTGCCAGCAGTTACCGGGACAGCTCCTACGAGCAGTACTTC
TRBD2,TRBV4-2,TRBJ2-1,-,CASSQGAGGLYNEQFF,TGTGCCAGCAGCCAAGGGGCGGGGGGGTTATACAATGAGCAGTTCTTC
-,TRBV7-3,TRBJ2-3,-,CASSLTLEDTQYF,TGTGCCAGCAGCTTAACCCTAGAAGATACGCAGTATTTT
TRBD2,TRBV4-1,TRBJ2-7,many,CASSPERRGGEQYF,TGCGCCAGCAGCCCAGAACGGCGCGGGGGTGAGCAGTACTTC
-,TRBV6-4,TRBJ2-3,-,CASSDSPGDTQYF,TGTGCCAGCAGTGACTCACCAGGGGATACGCAGTATTTT
-,TRBV7-9,TRBJ1-5,once,CASSPGVYSNQPQHF,TGTGCCAGCAGCCCCGGAGTATATAGCAATCAGCCCCAGCATTTT
-,TRBV2,TRBJ1-2,-,CASKAGGDYGYTF,TGTGCCAGCAAGGCAGGAGGGGACTATGGCTACACCTTC
TRBD1,TRBV6-6,TRBJ1-5,once,CASSYVTGNEPQHF,TGTGCCAGCAGTTACGTGACAGGGAACGAGCCCCAGCATTTT
-,TRBV4-2,TRBJ2-5,-,CASSQPARAIETQYF,TGTGCCAGCAGCCAGCCGGCCCGAGCGATCGAGACCCAGTACTTC